Following are 14 T cell receptor beta chains from one sample sequenced in a study of blood T cell repertoires in COVID-19. Using immunoSEQ multiplex PCR, the repertoire was profiled, and TCRdb retains in-frame clones only, with some absent. The sample shows 150,000 to 200,000 clones, around 83% of them seen only once. The specimen was peripheral blood. The receptors shown here come from a man aged 65 to 79 who had recovered from COVID-19.

This chain joins TRBV7-9 and TRBJ1-4; 8 bases fit TRBD1. Germline CDR1 SEHNR, CDR2 FQNEAQ (reference sequence). V shed 5 bases, J shed 3 bases, and the junction held 2 bases outside the gene matches. This CDR3 has 14 residues. In nucleotides, the CDR3 is TGTGCCAGCAGCGGGACAGGCGCTAATGAAAAACTGTTTTTT. Residues: CASSGTGANEKLFF.

V usage is TRBV19 and J usage is TRBJ1-1; 10 bases are a match to TRBD1. Germline CDR1 is LNHDA and CDR2 is SQIVND (reference sequence). This CDR3 is 16 amino acids long. V gave up 8 bases and J gave up 4 bases; unmatched junction bases: 13. The CDR3 DNA reads as TGTGCCAGTGGATCAATAAAAGGACAGGGGGTCACTGAAGCTTTCTTT. Translated, it gives CASGSIKGQGVTEAFF.

This chain connects TRBV6-5 to TRBJ2-1, with no clear D. The CDR3 length is 14 residues. V was clipped by 7 bases and J by 1 base, with 11 bases between them. Germline lookup yields CDR1 MNHEY and CDR2 SVGAGI. CDR3 sequence: CASTKAASYNEQFF. CDR3 DNA sequence: TGTGCCAGCACAAAGGCAGCGTCCTACAATGAGCAGTTCTTC.

The gene calls are TRBV6-2 or TRBV6-3 and TRBJ1-5; TRBD1 matches 10 bases. The V and J ends lost 4 bases and 3 bases, in that order; junction bases with no gene match: 3. CDR3 length equals 15 residues. Germline CDR1 and CDR2: MNHEY and SVGEGT. Here the CDR3 DNA reads TGTGCCAGCAGTTCGACAGGGGGCGACAATCAGCCCCAGCATTTT. Protein product: CASSSTGGDNQPQHF.

J is TRBJ2-1 and V is TRBV29-1; D call uncertain. V was shortened by 6 bases and J by 2 bases, with 8 bases between the two germline ends. The CDR3 contains 12 residues. Germline CDR1 and CDR2: SQVTM and ANQGSEA. The CDR3 coding sequence is TGCAGCGTCGGTGAAGCCTACAATGAGCAGTTCTTC. It translates to CSVGEAYNEQFF.

The genes are TRBV6-5 and TRBJ1-1; 8 bases map to TRBD1. J gave up 1 base and V 0 bases, and 4 bases lay outside the gene matches. The CDR3 runs to 16 residues. In germline, CDR1 is MNHEY, CDR2 SVGAGI. The CDR3 loop is CASSYSYRGKNTEAFF. In DNA, the CDR3 is TGTGCCAGCAGTTACTCGTACAGGGGGAAGAACACTGAAGCTTTCTTT.

The chain links TRBV5-1 to TRBJ2-2; 7 bases line up with TRBD2. The V segment lost 3 bases and the J segment 4 bases; nucleotides outside the gene matches: 9. CDR3 length equals 16 residues. Per the germline V gene, CDR1 is SGHRS and CDR2 is YFSETQ. CDR3 sequence reads: CASSSLTSPGTGELFF. The CDR3 region has the DNA TGCGCCAGCAGCTCCTTGACTAGCCCGGGCACCGGGGAGCTGTTTTTT.

In its sample, this clone was seen once. The chain uses TRBV12-3 or TRBV12-4 and TRBJ2-1; 10 bases fit TRBD2. The CDR3 extends over 13 amino acids. With V trimmed by 7 bases and J by 6 bases, 3 bases remained unmatched. The DNA of the CDR3 is TGTGCCAGCAATAGCGGGAGGCTCAATGAGCAGTTCTTC. It translates to CASNSGRLNEQFF.

V usage is TRBV3-1 (or the pseudogene TRBV3-2) and J usage is TRBJ2-5, with 8 bases matching TRBD2. This CDR3 spans 16 amino acids. With 5 bases clipped from V and 5 bases from J, the junction kept 13 bases outside the gene matches. The germline V gene encodes CDR1 LGHDT and CDR2 YNNKEL (reference sequence). The CDR3 sequence is CASSTQAGTRGETQYF. CDR3 sequence (DNA): TGTGCCAGCAGCACCCAAGCCGGGACTAGAGGGGAGACCCAGTACTTC.

The chain uses TRBV24-1 and TRBJ1-4; 8 positions agree with TRBD1. Germline CDR1 is KGHDR and CDR2 is SFDVKD. V dropped 3 bases and J dropped 6; count of bases not matched to a gene: 5. This CDR3 is 15 amino acids long. The CDR3 DNA is TGTGCCACCAGTGATCCAGGACAGGGAGATGAAAAACTGTTTTTT. It translates to CATSDPGQGDEKLFF.

The chain recombines TRBV6-2 or TRBV6-3 with TRBJ2-5, with D possibly TRBD2 on 7 matching bases. Germline V CDR1 and CDR2: MNHEY, SVGEGT. The CDR3 runs to 14 residues. V was trimmed by 6 bases and J by 4 bases, leaving 15 bases between them. The chain's CDR3 is CASSPPGGLETQYF. DNA for the CDR3: TGTGCCAGCAGCCCCCCGGGGGGCTTAGAGACCCAGTACTTC.

This chain joins TRBV6-5 and TRBJ2-5; weak D call: TRBD1 (6 bases). Germline values: CDR1 MNHEY, CDR2 SVGAGI. V gave up 7 bases and J gave up 1 base, with 13 bases separating them. The CDR3 extends over 14 amino acids. The CDR3 nucleotides read TGTGCCAGCACCTTCCCGGACAGCCAAGAGACCCAGTACTTC. It is translated as CASTFPDSQETQYF.

The V and J genes are TRBV29-1 and TRBJ2-1, with D unclear. V was clipped by 5 bases and J by 0 bases, with 2 bases between them. CDR1 and CDR2 from the germline V gene are SQVTM and ANQGSEA. The CDR3 is 11 residues long. CDR3 protein: CSVYSYNEQFF. DNA for the CDR3: TGCAGCGTTTACTCCTACAATGAGCAGTTCTTC.

The chain's CDR3 is CASSELTAYNEQFF. CDR3 in DNA: TGTGCCAGCAGTGAATTGACAGCCTACAATGAGCAGTTCTTC. The chain employs TRBV2 and TRBJ2-1, with a tentative D call TRBD1 (5 bases). This CDR3 is 14 amino acids long. Germline assignment: CDR1 SNHLY and CDR2 FYNNEI. Between the trimmed V and J ends, which lost 2 bases and 2 bases, there was a span of 7 bases.